The clone carrying this TCR beta chain appeared a single time. Its antigen is not identified. TCRdb's copy holds only in-frame clones and misses some; the assay was immunoSEQ multiplex PCR. This table has 65,000 to 75,000 clones, roughly 85% appearing once. The data are from a study of OX40 agonist ivuxolimab in advanced cancers. Study background: Ivuxolimab, an antibody that agonizes OX40 (CD134), was administered to the patients.

Whole-study findings and limits: By week 6 at 0.1 to 3.0 mg/kg, blood CD4+ and CD8+ T cells had expanded clonally. The 0.1-3.0 mg/kg partial responders had among the lowest clonal expansion. The expanded peripheral T cells' antigen specificity was not determined.

The CDR3 extends over 14 amino acids. The germline V gene encodes CDR1 SGHRS and CDR2 YFSETQ. The ends were cut back, 1 base at V and 1 base at J, with 6 bases in the middle. The genes are TRBV5-1 and TRBJ1-5, with D unclear. This sample comprised CD4+ or CD8+ T cells sorted from blood, obtained in a trial of the OX40 agonist ivuxolimab. The TCR originated in an adult with an advanced solid tumor such as melanoma, head and neck, liver or kidney cancer. The CDR3: CASSLTESNQPQHF. The CDR3 coding sequence is TGCGCCAGCAGCTTGACAGAGAGCAATCAGCCCCAGCATTTT.